This paragraph reports one TCR beta chain. The antigen is not known. One end of the junction fails to match germline, which may point to a read error. Germline V gene lookup returns CDR1 SEHNR and CDR2 FQNEAQ (reference sequence). The CDR3 covers 15 residues. This specimen belongs to a study of molecular identifiers for immune sequencing clone quantification. Study-wide points: Investigators reportedly could detect spiked Jurkat TCR RNA from one cell among approximately 930,000 naive cells. Clones of above 20 RNA copies carried over 97% of effector molecules; in naive cells they carried under 1%.

TCRdb called the PCR reads again in MiXCR, with one record for every CDR3 protein. The table lists approximately 590,000 distinct CDR3 sequences, roughly 27% of them singletons. Sorted naive CD8 T cells were those defined as CD8+CD4-CCR7+CD45RA+. The specimen was naive CD8+ T cells from blood, with Jurkat cell RNA spiked in. Subset indicated: FACS-sorted CD8+CD4-CCR7+CD45RA+ naive T cells. The genes are TRBV7-9 and TRBJ1-1; D ambiguous. This clonotype was sampled from a human donor in good health. Some libraries in this study had Jurkat cell RNA spiked in. CDR3 nucleotides: TGTGCCAACAGCCTAAAAACAGCCATATACACTAAAGCTTTCTTT. It translates to CANSLKTAIYTKAFF.